The next 3 T cell receptor beta chains were all read from a single sample in a study of early T cells in non-severe SARS-CoV-2 infection. TCRdb reprocessed the 5' RACE reads with MiXCR, giving one entry per CDR3 protein. Altogether 55,000 to 75,000 distinct CDR3 sequences are present, about 6% being singletons, with the ten largest covering around 3.3%. The sequenced sample was whole blood, obtained at baseline. These receptor sequences come from an adult who was a healthcare worker with PCR-confirmed SARS-CoV-2 infection or an uninfected control (not recorded which).

This clonotype was observed at least ten times. The rearrangement uses TRBV6-4 and TRBJ2-3, with 10 nucleotides matching TRBD2. Trimming cost V 4 bases and J 3 bases; bases outside gene matches: 4. CDR3 size: 15 residues. The germline V gene encodes CDR1 MRHNA and CDR2 SNTAGT. The CDR3 here is CASSVLGLATDTQYF. In DNA form, the CDR3 reads TGTGCCAGCAGTGTGTTGGGACTAGCGACAGATACGCAGTATTTT.

Ten or more counts support this clonotype. The J gene is TRBJ2-7, the V gene TRBV30; the match to TRBD2 covers 10 bases. The CDR3 contains 12 residues. J lost 6 bases, V lost 7 bases, and 6 bases had no gene match. CDR1 and CDR2 (germline): GTSNPN, SVGIG (reference sequence). The CDR3 region has the DNA TGTGCCTCCCAGCGGGAGGGATCCGAGCAGTACTTC. Translated, it gives CASQREGSEQYF.

This clonotype has ten or more counts. V and J are TRBV28 and TRBJ2-2; tentatively, D is TRBD1 or TRBD2 (5 bases each). Germline CDR1 is MDHEN and CDR2 is SYDVKM. This CDR3 is built from 16 residues. The V and J ends lost 6 bases and 0 bases respectively, with 14 bases between them. The CDR3: CASRGDELANTGELFF. CDR3 in DNA: TGTGCCAGCAGGGGGGACGAACTAGCGAACACCGGGGAGCTGTTTTTT.